This T cell receptor beta chain was sequenced for a study of blood T cell repertoires in COVID-19. Per germline, CDR1 MNHEY and CDR2 SVGAGI. Trimming cost V 4 bases and J 1 base, with 11 bases left between them. CDR3 length: 14 amino acids. Libraries were prepared by immunoSEQ multiplex PCR; TCRdb keeps only in-frame clonotypes and omits some of them. Seen here are about 240,000 clones, around 90% observed once, and the top ten hold about 0.74%. This receptor was obtained from a woman in her 30s with acute or convalescent COVID-19. Sequencing was done on a sample of peripheral blood. This chain links TRBV6-5 with TRBJ2-7; possible D gene TRBD1, 6 bases. The CDR3 spells CASSSDGQSYEQYF. CDR3 DNA: TGTGCCAGCAGTTCGGACGGACAGTCCTACGAGCAGTACTTC.